This T cell receptor (beta chain) was captured by sequencing in a study of blood T cells in healthy people across ages. A second about 6 to 11 cycle PCR used barcoded and J-beta primers. MiXCR was run by TCRdb on the 5' RACE reads, yielding one entry per CDR3 protein. The data contain about 780,000 distinct CDR3 sequences, 20% to 30% of them seen just once; the ten biggest clones take up roughly 3.1%. The CDR3 runs to 17 residues. Germline V gene data show CDR1 as MGHRA and CDR2 as YSYEKL. Trimming took off 2 bases at V and 4 bases at J, with 18 bases between the two ends. These sequences were also reported in another study, on T cells of mothers and their children.

This chain joins TRBV4-1 and TRBJ2-4; possibly TRBD1 or TRBD2 for D (7 bases each). Sequenced: blood. The source of this sequence is a boy between 10 and 17 years old in good health. CDR3 protein: CASSQPWEGARKNIQYF. The DNA of the CDR3 is TGCGCCAGCAGCCAACCCTGGGAGGGGGCGCGGAAAAACATTCAGTACTTC.